These T cell receptor beta chains were read from a single sample in a study of T-cell memory formation after mild COVID-19. Each CDR3 protein is one row after TCRdb ran MiXCR on the 5' RACE reads. The sample consists of about 470,000 distinct CDR3 sequences, about 23% of them appearing once. Material for sequencing was PBMCs or a T cell subset sorted from them (not recorded which). All receptors derive from an adult woman who had mild COVID-19 (a few samples of this study predate the infection). Cell type and time point are not known. CDR3s include the opening cysteine and the closing phenylalanine or tryptophan. D genes are given only for firm matches. Some rows mark clone size as missing; the rest say once, few, many or name a class of expanded clone.

TGCGCCAGCAGCTCCCAACTCGGACAGACCTACGAGCAGTACTTC	CASSSQLGQTYEQYF	.	.	TRBV5-1	TRBJ2-7
TGCAGTACCACAGGCGTCTCCTACGAGCAGTACTTC	CSTTGVSYEQYF	.	few	TRBV20-1	TRBJ2-7
TGTGCCAGTAGTCCAAGACTAGCGGCTCACTACAATGAGCAGTTCTTC	CASSPRLAAHYNEQFF	TRBD2	few	TRBV19	TRBJ2-1
TGTGCCAGCAGTTTTATTAGTCACTACTTGCAGACCCAGTACTTC	CASSFISHYLQTQYF	.	few	TRBV11-2	TRBJ2-5
TGCGCCAGCACCGGACAGGGGGTTATAGGATACAATGAGCAGTTCTTC	CASTGQGVIGYNEQFF	TRBD1	many	TRBV5-1	TRBJ2-1
TGTGCCTGGAGTGTCGACGAGAATCAGCCCCAGCATTTT	CAWSVDENQPQHF	.	few	TRBV30	TRBJ1-5
TGTGCCAGCAGCAACTCAGGGGGTCCCCGTGAAGCTTTCTTT	CASSNSGGPREAFF	TRBD1	few	TRBV11-2	TRBJ1-1
TGCAGTGCCATCCACTCCGGGACGACTAGCAATCAGCCCCAGCATTTT	CSAIHSGTTSNQPQHF	.	.	TRBV20-1	TRBJ1-5
TGTGCCAGCAGCATCGGGACAGTCAGAATAGGCGGCTACACCTTC	CASSIGTVRIGGYTF	TRBD1	.	TRBV12-3/TRBV12-4	TRBJ1-2
TGTGCTAGCAGCTTACGGACAGGGGAGGGTACAGATACGCAGTATTTT	CASSLRTGEGTDTQYF	TRBD1	few	TRBV7-7	TRBJ2-3
TGTGCCAGCAGCTTAGTTATAGGGTATGGCAATCAGCCCCAGCATTTT	CASSLVIGYGNQPQHF	.	.	TRBV7-8	TRBJ1-5
TGTGCCAGCAGTGATCAGGGATGGGGCTACACCTTC	CASSDQGWGYTF	.	once	TRBV2	TRBJ1-2
TGTGCCACCAGTGCGAAGGACAGCGGCAATCAGCCCCAGCATTTT	CATSAKDSGNQPQHF	.	.	TRBV24-1	TRBJ1-5
TGCAGCGTTGAAGAAGACAGCCCCTACGAGCAGTACTTC	CSVEEDSPYEQYF	.	.	TRBV29-1	TRBJ2-7
TGTGCCAGCAGCTCCGGATGGGCCACAGATACGCAGTATTTT	CASSSGWATDTQYF	.	few	TRBV13	TRBJ2-3
TGTGCCAGCAGCTCCCGACAGGGGTCTGAAGCTTTCTTT	CASSSRQGSEAFF	TRBD1	.	TRBV3-1	TRBJ1-1
TGCGCCAGCAGCTTATGGGGACAGATAGCTAGCGGGGACAATGAGCAGTTCTTC	CASSLWGQIASGDNEQFF	TRBD2	many	TRBV5-1	TRBJ2-1
TGTGCCTGGTTACGGGTTTTGGACAATGAGCAGTTCTTC	CAWLRVLDNEQFF	.	few	TRBV30	TRBJ2-1